The 17 T cell receptor beta chains reported below all come from one sample, sequenced in a study of CD8 T cells in ankylosing spondylitis. These TCRs are of unknown antigen specificity. TCRdb re-called the 5' RACE reads through MiXCR, storing one row per CDR3 protein. The table records around 490,000 distinct CDR3 sequences, about 5% of them present only once. Findings and limits, study-wide: A TCR beta motif made of 7 to 9 highly homologous variants seemed typical of ankylosing spondylitis blood.

The sample taken for sequencing was blood, either unsorted or a sorted T cell fraction (not recorded which). These receptors were obtained from a male donor with ankylosing spondylitis.

This clonotype was recorded at least ten times. The CDR3 DNA is TGCAGCGTCCATAGGGCAGGGAAGACCGCTGAAGCTTTCTTT. Translation gives CSVHRAGKTAEAFF. The chain joins TRBV29-1 to TRBJ1-1; D is perhaps TRBD1 (5 bases). The CDR3 is 14 amino acids. Trimming removed 6 bases at V and 6 bases at J, with 20 bases between. Germline values: CDR1 SQVTM, CDR2 ANQGSEA.

This clonotype showed up many times. The rearrangement uses TRBV7-3 and TRBJ2-1; the D gene is possibly TRBD2 (5 bases). This CDR3 has 13 amino acids. Germline V gene data show CDR1 as SGHTA and CDR2 as FQGTGA. V was cut by 6 bases and J by 2 bases, with 8 bases left in between. CDR3 DNA: TGTGCCAGCAGTATCGGGGCCTACAATGAGCAGTTCTTC. It translates to CASSIGAYNEQFF.

The table lists this clonotype with many counts. The J gene is TRBJ2-1, the V gene TRBV12-3 or TRBV12-4; 11 positions agree with TRBD2. After removal of 5 bases from V and 6 bases from J, the junction contained 3 bases not matched to a gene. The CDR3 runs to 14 residues. The CDR3 sequence is CASSPLAGGNEQFF. The CDR3 DNA is TGTGCCAGCAGTCCGCTAGCGGGGGGCAATGAGCAGTTCTTC.

The chain uses TRBV20-1 and TRBJ1-1; D remains ambiguous. The CDR3 covers 14 residues. V was trimmed by 0 bases and J by 2 bases, leaving 10 bases between them. Germline V gene lookup returns CDR1 DFQATT and CDR2 SNEGSKA (reference sequence). The CDR3 DNA follows: TGCAGTGCTAGAGATCGTATTGGCAACACTGAAGCTTTCTTT. Translation gives CSARDRIGNTEAFF.

This clonotype was picked up a small number of times. Here the CDR3 reads CASSLPSGGDTDTQYF. The CDR3, as DNA: TGCGCCAGCAGCTTGCCTTCCGGGGGGGACACAGATACGCAGTATTTT. This chain links TRBV5-1 with TRBJ2-3, with 8 bases lining up with TRBD2. Germline CDR1 is SGHRS and CDR2 is YFSETQ. The CDR3 runs to 16 residues. With V trimmed by 1 base and J by 2 bases, 6 bases remained unmatched.

This clonotype was seen at least ten times. V usage is TRBV28 and J usage is TRBJ2-7; D is unresolved. The CDR3 spans 16 residues. CDR1 MDHEN and CDR2 SYDVKM come from the germline V gene. Deletions cut 4 bases from V and 2 bases from J, with 18 bases between. This chain's CDR3 is CASSSPATYPPYEQYF. CDR3 nucleotides: TGTGCCAGCAGTTCACCCGCCACCTACCCCCCCTACGAGCAGTACTTC.

This clonotype was recorded at least ten times. V usage is TRBV6-2 or TRBV6-3 and J usage is TRBJ2-7, with 11 nucleotides matching TRBD2. The CDR3 runs to 21 residues. CDR1 and CDR2 from the germline V gene are MNHEY and SVGEGT. Trimming at V came to 0 bases and at J to 5 bases, leaving 21 bases not matched to a gene. The CDR3 protein is CASSYSSFVGLAGGPGDEQYF. The CDR3 DNA follows: TGTGCCAGCAGTTACTCGAGCTTTGTAGGGTTAGCGGGAGGGCCAGGAGACGAGCAGTACTTC.

Turning to this clonotype: A much larger clone lies a single base off, so this may be a read error. The chain employs TRBV4-1 and TRBJ1-5; D gene uncertain. Germline loops: CDR1 MGHRA, CDR2 YSYEKL. The CDR3 contains 14 residues. Between the trimmed V and J ends, which lost 1 base and 15 bases, there was a span of 19 bases. Here the CDR3 DNA reads TGCGCCAGCAGCCAAGTGGTCCTCGTGGGTACGTTGCATTTT. Protein product: CASSQVVLVGTLHF.

This clonotype was found a few times. The rearrangement uses TRBV6-2 or TRBV6-3 and TRBJ2-5, with D possibly matching TRBD2 (5 bases). The CDR3 extends over 16 amino acids. V lost 0 bases to trimming and J lost 1 base, with 12 bases between them. Per the germline V gene, CDR1 is MNHEY and CDR2 is SVGEGT. As DNA, the CDR3 is TGTGCCAGCAGTTACTCGGGAGCCTCGCCCCAAGAGACCCAGTACTTC. Residues: CASSYSGASPQETQYF.

This clonotype was picked up many times. The chain combines TRBV7-2 with TRBJ2-7; 10 bases align to TRBD1. Per the germline V gene, CDR1 is SGHTA and CDR2 is FQGNSA. The CDR3 is 14 amino acids. After removal of 3 bases from V and 4 bases from J, the junction contained 3 bases not matched to a gene. This CDR3 reads CASSFRQGAYEQYF. The CDR3 coding sequence is TGTGCCAGCAGCTTTAGACAGGGGGCATACGAGCAGTACTTC.

This clonotype has at least ten counts. The genes are TRBV28 and TRBJ2-7; the D gene is possibly TRBD2 (5 bases). Germline V gene data show CDR1 as MDHEN and CDR2 as SYDVKM. The V end lost 1 base, the J end lost 9 bases, and 13 bases lay between the germline ends. The CDR3 loop spans 13 amino acids. The chain's CDR3 is CASSLFTAAGQYF. CDR3 nucleotide sequence: TGTGCCAGCAGTTTATTTACGGCCGCGGGGCAGTACTTC. Combining the CDR3 with reference TRBV28 and TRBJ2-7 gives the whole variable domain DVKVTQSSRYLVKRTGEKVFLECVQDMDHENMFWYRQDPGLGLRLIYFSYDVKMKEKGDIPEGYSVSREKKERFSLILESASTNQTSMYLCASSLFTAAGQYFGPGTRLTVT.

The chain employs TRBV28 and TRBJ2-7; possibly TRBD1 or TRBD2 for D (7 bases each). Trimming removed 3 bases from V and 2 bases from J, with 20 bases in between. This CDR3 contains 17 residues. CDR1 and CDR2 (germline): MDHEN, SYDVKM. The DNA of the CDR3 is TGTGCCAGCAGTTTCGGGCAGGGGGGGATTACGACCTACGAGCAGTACTTC. As protein: CASSFGQGGITTYEQYF.

This clonotype was found many times. This chain connects TRBV10-3 to TRBJ1-2; TRBD1 is a possible D gene (6 bases). The CDR3 loop spans 15 amino acids. V lost 7 bases to trimming and J lost 1 base, with 16 bases between them. CDR1 is ENHRY and CDR2 is SYGVKD in the germline V gene. The chain's CDR3 is CAITDPGDYNYGYTF. As DNA, the CDR3 is TGTGCCATCACCGACCCAGGGGATTATAACTATGGCTACACCTTC.

This clonotype came up many times. This chain uses TRBV7-2 with TRBJ2-7, with D perhaps TRBD2 (5 bases). V was clipped by 5 bases and J by 0 bases, with 14 bases between them. This CDR3 spans 15 amino acids. Per germline, CDR1 SGHTA and CDR2 FQGNSA. Here the CDR3 DNA reads TGTGCCAGCAGCCCAACCTTTGGGAGCTCCTACGAGCAGTACTTC. Amino acids: CASSPTFGSSYEQYF.

This clonotype was detected many times. This chain uses TRBV28 with TRBJ1-1; possible D gene TRBD1, 6 bases. Germline assignment: CDR1 MDHEN and CDR2 SYDVKM. This CDR3 comprises 12 residues. Trimming removed 11 bases at V and 0 bases at J, with 10 bases between. CDR3 coding DNA: TGTGCCGTCGGACAGATGAACACTGAAGCTTTCTTT. Translation gives CAVGQMNTEAFF.

The sample holds a few counts of this clonotype. V and J are TRBV5-5 and TRBJ2-5, with no clear D. The germline CDR1 and CDR2 sequences are SGHKS and YYEKEE (reference sequence). This CDR3 has 14 amino acids. The V end was cut by 4 bases, the J end by 4 bases, with 14 bases between. The CDR3: CASSASSLPETQYF. The CDR3 region has the DNA TGTGCCAGCAGCGCTAGTTCTCTCCCAGAGACCCAGTACTTC.

This clonotype has a handful of counts. This chain connects TRBV5-6 to TRBJ2-7; D possibly corresponds to TRBD2 (7 bases). The CDR3 is made up of 13 amino acids. With 1 base removed from V and 7 bases from J, the gap between germline ends came to 12 bases. Germline V gives CDR1 SGHDT, CDR2 YYEEEE. CDR3 sequence: CASSLSGEGEQYF. The CDR3 bases are TGTGCCAGCAGCTTGTCAGGGGAGGGGGAGCAGTACTTC. Filled out from reference TRBV5-6 and TRBJ2-7, the complete variable domain reads DAGVTQSPTHLIKTRGQQVTLRCSPKSGHDTVSWYQQALGQGPQFIFQYYEEEERQRGNFPDRFSGHQFPNYSSELNVNALLLGDSALYLCASSLSGEGEQYFGPGTRLTVT.